Listed below are T cell receptor beta chains from one sample, sequenced in a study of blood T cell repertoires in COVID-19. Sequencing used immunoSEQ multiplex PCR; TCRdb keeps in-frame clones, though not all of them. The sample holds roughly 700,000 clones, about 90% seen once. The sample consisted of peripheral blood. The receptors stem from a woman aged 18-29 years with acute or convalescent COVID-19. Both conserved end residues are part of each CDR3. The D gene is left open where the match is weak. Size is stated for part of the rows, as once, few or many counts, or as a class when the clone is expanded.

J gene: TRBJ1-2
clone size: .
D gene: .
V gene: TRBV6-2/TRBV6-3
CDR3 protein: CASSFSLYGYTF
CDR3 DNA: TGTGCCAGCAGTTTTAGCCTGTATGGCTACACCTTC

J gene: TRBJ2-3
clone size: .
D gene: TRBD2
V gene: TRBV3-1/TRBV3-2
CDR3 protein: CASGLLAGSTDTQYF
CDR3 DNA: TGTGCCAGCGGCTTACTAGCGGGGAGCACAGATACGCAGTATTTT

J gene: TRBJ2-4
clone size: .
D gene: .
V gene: TRBV30
CDR3 protein: CAWNPKEINYIQYF
CDR3 DNA: TGTGCCTGGAACCCGAAGGAGATAAACTACATTCAGTACTTC

J gene: TRBJ2-6
clone size: .
D gene: .
V gene: TRBV1
CDR3 protein: CTSSQRRYGQGMDGANVLTF
CDR3 DNA: TGCACCAGCAGCCAACGTAGGTATGGACAGGGAATGGATGGGGCCAACGTCCTGACTTTC

J gene: TRBJ2-3
clone size: once
D gene: .
V gene: TRBV4-3
CDR3 protein: CASSPDFTDTQYF
CDR3 DNA: TGCGCCAGCAGCCCGGACTTCACAGATACGCAGTATTTT

J gene: TRBJ2-3
clone size: .
D gene: TRBD1
V gene: TRBV6-2/TRBV6-3
CDR3 protein: CASSYFGTVTDTQYF
CDR3 DNA: TGTGCCAGCAGTTACTTCGGGACAGTCACAGATACGCAGTATTTT

J gene: TRBJ1-2
clone size: .
D gene: TRBD1
V gene: TRBV19
CDR3 protein: CASSPIQGSYGYTF
CDR3 DNA: TGTGCCAGTAGTCCGATACAGGGGTCCTATGGCTACACCTTC

J gene: TRBJ1-6
clone size: .
D gene: TRBD1
V gene: TRBV24-1
CDR3 protein: CATSPGGSYNSPLHF
CDR3 DNA: TGTGCCACCAGCCCAGGGGGCTCCTATAATTCACCCCTCCACTTT

J gene: TRBJ2-1
clone size: .
D gene: TRBD2
V gene: TRBV6-5
CDR3 protein: CASSYGGERSNEQFF
CDR3 DNA: TGTGCCAGCAGTTACGGGGGGGAGCGTTCCAATGAGCAGTTCTTC

J gene: TRBJ1-6
clone size: .
D gene: .
V gene: TRBV12-5
CDR3 protein: CASRPRSLSPLHF
CDR3 DNA: TGTGCTAGTAGACCGCGGTCTCTATCACCCCTCCACTTT

J gene: TRBJ1-6
clone size: .
D gene: TRBD1
V gene: TRBV19
CDR3 protein: CASSIGRGINSPLHF
CDR3 DNA: TGTGCCAGTAGTATTGGCAGGGGGATCAATTCACCCCTCCACTTT

J gene: TRBJ1-2
clone size: once
D gene: .
V gene: TRBV19
CDR3 protein: CASSITGSNYGYTF
CDR3 DNA: TGTGCCAGTAGTATCACGGGATCTAACTATGGCTACACCTTC

J gene: TRBJ2-7
clone size: .
D gene: TRBD2
V gene: TRBV3-1/TRBV3-2
CDR3 protein: CASSQAPLAGGRYEQYF
CDR3 DNA: TGTGCCAGCAGCCAAGCCCCACTAGCGGGGGGGCGCTACGAGCAGTACTTC

J gene: TRBJ1-3
clone size: .
D gene: .
V gene: TRBV20-1
CDR3 protein: CSASTLRTAQNTIYF
CDR3 DNA: TGCAGTGCTAGTACCCTCCGGACAGCCCAAAACACCATATATTTT

J gene: TRBJ1-1
clone size: .
D gene: .
V gene: TRBV6-4
CDR3 protein: CASNAGTLNTEAFF
CDR3 DNA: TGTGCCAGCAATGCCGGGACATTGAACACTGAAGCTTTCTTT

J gene: TRBJ1-2
clone size: .
D gene: .
V gene: TRBV18
CDR3 protein: CASSPLDMNYGYTF
CDR3 DNA: TGTGCCAGCTCACCGTTGGACATGAACTATGGCTACACCTTC

J gene: TRBJ2-2
clone size: .
D gene: TRBD2
V gene: TRBV6-5
CDR3 protein: CASSPESGGAGELFF
CDR3 DNA: TGTGCCAGCAGCCCGGAGAGCGGGGGGGCCGGGGAGCTGTTTTTT

J gene: TRBJ2-1
clone size: .
D gene: .
V gene: TRBV9
CDR3 protein: CASSHEDSGTTIHNEQFF
CDR3 DNA: TGTGCCAGCAGCCACGAGGACTCCGGGACAACAATACACAATGAGCAGTTCTTC

J gene: TRBJ1-1
clone size: .
D gene: .
V gene: TRBV7-9
CDR3 protein: CASSTQTTGSAFF
CDR3 DNA: TGTGCCAGCAGCACGCAAACGACCGGGTCAGCTTTCTTT

J gene: TRBJ2-2
clone size: .
D gene: TRBD1
V gene: TRBV12-3/TRBV12-4
CDR3 protein: CASSPGQGELFF
CDR3 DNA: TGTGCCAGCAGTCCGGGACAGGGGGAGCTGTTTTTT

J gene: TRBJ1-4
clone size: .
D gene: TRBD1
V gene: TRBV14
CDR3 protein: CASSLSDREVEKLFF
CDR3 DNA: TGTGCCAGCAGCCTGTCGGACAGGGAGGTTGAAAAACTGTTTTTT

J gene: TRBJ2-3
clone size: once
D gene: .
V gene: TRBV14
CDR3 protein: CASSQRFPPRTDTQYF
CDR3 DNA: TGTGCCAGCAGCCAGAGATTCCCTCCACGCACAGATACGCAGTATTTT

J gene: TRBJ1-1
clone size: .
D gene: .
V gene: TRBV12-5
CDR3 protein: CASGSGSSPEAFF
CDR3 DNA: TGTGCTAGTGGTTCAGGTTCAAGTCCCGAAGCTTTCTTT

J gene: TRBJ2-7
clone size: .
D gene: TRBD2
V gene: TRBV4-1
CDR3 protein: CASSQDALAGGPYEQYF
CDR3 DNA: TGCGCCAGCAGCCAAGATGCCCTAGCGGGGGGGCCCTACGAGCAGTACTTC

J gene: TRBJ2-7
clone size: once
D gene: .
V gene: TRBV19
CDR3 protein: CASSGGTVYEQYF
CDR3 DNA: TGTGCCAGTAGTGGGGGGACAGTCTACGAGCAGTACTTC

J gene: TRBJ2-5
clone size: .
D gene: .
V gene: TRBV7-2
CDR3 protein: CASSSRASQYF
CDR3 DNA: TGTGCCAGCAGCTCCAGGGCGTCCCAGTACTTC

J gene: TRBJ1-2
clone size: .
D gene: .
V gene: TRBV2
CDR3 protein: CASSEGGYGYTF
CDR3 DNA: TGTGCCAGCAGTGAGGGGGGGTATGGCTACACCTTC

J gene: TRBJ1-2
clone size: .
D gene: .
V gene: TRBV5-1
CDR3 protein: CASSGTSNYGYTF
CDR3 DNA: TGCGCCAGCAGCGGGACATCTAACTATGGCTACACCTTC

J gene: TRBJ1-5
clone size: once
D gene: TRBD1
V gene: TRBV2
CDR3 protein: CASQRKGAGNQPQHF
CDR3 DNA: TGTGCCAGCCAACGAAAGGGGGCTGGCAATCAGCCCCAGCATTTT

J gene: TRBJ1-2
clone size: .
D gene: .
V gene: TRBV7-8
CDR3 protein: CASSLSSPLGYTF
CDR3 DNA: TGTGCCAGCAGCTTATCCTCCCCCCTGGGCTACACCTTC

J gene: TRBJ1-2
clone size: .
D gene: .
V gene: TRBV18
CDR3 protein: CASSYRVQANQNYGYTF
CDR3 DNA: TGTGCCAGCTCCTACCGAGTACAGGCAAATCAGAACTATGGCTACACCTTC

J gene: TRBJ2-3
clone size: .
D gene: TRBD1
V gene: TRBV7-9
CDR3 protein: CASSLAGGPTDTQYF
CDR3 DNA: TGTGCCAGCAGCTTAGCAGGGGGCCCCACAGATACGCAGTATTTT

J gene: TRBJ2-2
clone size: .
D gene: .
V gene: TRBV4-1
CDR3 protein: CASSTIFSGTGELFF
CDR3 DNA: TGCGCCAGCTCGACTATTTTTTCGGGCACCGGGGAGCTGTTTTTT

J gene: TRBJ2-4
clone size: .
D gene: TRBD1
V gene: TRBV5-1
CDR3 protein: CASSSATQGAANIQYF
CDR3 DNA: TGCGCCAGCAGCTCGGCGACCCAGGGGGCAGCGAACATTCAGTACTTC

J gene: TRBJ1-2
clone size: .
D gene: TRBD1
V gene: TRBV6-2/TRBV6-3
CDR3 protein: CASSRTGEGYTF
CDR3 DNA: TGTGCCAGCAGCCGGACAGGGGAGGGCTACACCTTC

J gene: TRBJ2-7
clone size: .
D gene: TRBD2
V gene: TRBV6-2/TRBV6-3
CDR3 protein: CASSYPPDGRSYEQYF
CDR3 DNA: TGTGCCAGCAGTTACCCTCCCGACGGGAGGTCCTACGAGCAGTACTTC

J gene: TRBJ2-3
clone size: .
D gene: TRBD2
V gene: TRBV5-1
CDR3 protein: CASSVLLAATTDTQYF
CDR3 DNA: TGCGCCAGCAGTGTATTACTAGCGGCCACCACAGATACGCAGTATTTT

J gene: TRBJ1-1
clone size: .
D gene: .
V gene: TRBV27
CDR3 protein: CASSLRRGTEAFF
CDR3 DNA: TGTGCCAGCAGTTTGCGCAGGGGCACTGAAGCTTTCTTT

J gene: TRBJ2-1
clone size: .
D gene: .
V gene: TRBV4-2
CDR3 protein: CASSWARGNEQFF
CDR3 DNA: TGTGCCAGCAGCTGGGCACGGGGGAATGAGCAGTTCTTC

J gene: TRBJ2-7
clone size: .
D gene: TRBD2
V gene: TRBV4-1
CDR3 protein: CASSQVPTSGVGLEQYF
CDR3 DNA: TGCGCCAGCAGCCAAGTACCGACTAGCGGGGTTGGTCTCGAGCAGTACTTC

J gene: TRBJ1-5
clone size: .
D gene: .
V gene: TRBV3-1/TRBV3-2
CDR3 protein: CASSPWKGQNQPQHF
CDR3 DNA: TGTGCCAGCAGCCCGTGGAAGGGGCAAAATCAGCCCCAGCATTTT

J gene: TRBJ2-3
clone size: .
D gene: TRBD1
V gene: TRBV24-1
CDR3 protein: CATSDPSVGTGVGDTQYF
CDR3 DNA: TGTGCCACCAGTGATCCGTCGGTCGGGACAGGGGTGGGAGATACGCAGTATTTT

J gene: TRBJ1-1
clone size: .
D gene: .
V gene: TRBV7-6
CDR3 protein: CASSLSGPNTEAFF
CDR3 DNA: TGTGCCAGCAGCTTATCTGGGCCGAACACTGAAGCTTTCTTT

J gene: TRBJ1-2
clone size: .
D gene: .
V gene: TRBV3-1/TRBV3-2
CDR3 protein: CASSHGGRSGYTF
CDR3 DNA: TGTGCCAGCAGCCACGGGGGGCGGAGTGGCTACACCTTC

J gene: TRBJ1-3
clone size: .
D gene: TRBD1
V gene: TRBV3-1/TRBV3-2
CDR3 protein: CASSPRTGGNSGNTIYF
CDR3 DNA: TGTGCCAGCAGCCCGAGGACAGGGGGGAACTCTGGAAACACCATATATTTT

J gene: TRBJ2-7
clone size: .
D gene: TRBD1
V gene: TRBV7-3
CDR3 protein: CASSPGTGGYEQYF
CDR3 DNA: TGTGCCAGCAGCCCCGGGACAGGGGGCTACGAGCAGTACTTC

J gene: TRBJ1-6
clone size: once
D gene: TRBD1
V gene: TRBV3-1/TRBV3-2
CDR3 protein: CASSGGRAQGAYGSPLHF
CDR3 DNA: TGTGCCAGCAGCGGAGGGCGTGCACAGGGGGCTTACGGTTCACCCCTCCACTTT

J gene: TRBJ1-6
clone size: once
D gene: TRBD1
V gene: TRBV2
CDR3 protein: CASSVTRGETALHF
CDR3 DNA: TGTGCCAGCAGTGTGACCAGGGGGGAAACCGCCCTCCACTTT